These 18 T cell receptor beta chains were all obtained from the same sample, sequenced in a study of identical twins. From the 5' RACE reads, TCRdb called clonotypes with MiXCR, one entry per CDR3 protein. The profile shows roughly 470,000 distinct CDR3 sequences, over 11% of them singletons. The same sample was also used in a study of yellow fever vaccine responses in identical twins.

The sequencing sample was made of CD4+ T cells sorted from blood. The receptors originated from a woman between 18 and 29 years old in good health.

This clonotype was observed a few times. This chain joins TRBV2 and TRBJ1-5; D is perhaps TRBD1 (6 bases). The CDR3 contains 13 residues. CDR1 is SNHLY, CDR2 FYNNEI, per germline. V gave up 7 bases and J gave up 2 bases, with 9 bases separating them. CDR3 coding DNA: TGTGCCAGCAATTACAGGGGCAATCAGCCCCAGCATTTT. Residues: CASNYRGNQPQHF.

This chain links TRBV14 with TRBJ2-1; TRBD2 aligns across 13 bases. The V segment lost 1 base and the J segment 0 bases; nucleotides outside the gene matches: 6. Germline CDR1 is SGHDN and CDR2 is FVKESK. The CDR3 runs to 19 residues. CDR3 bases: TGTGCCAGCAGCCAAGGACCACTAGCGGGGGGGAGCTCCTACAATGAGCAGTTCTTC. Translation: CASSQGPLAGGSSYNEQFF.

This clonotype was seen a few times. The rearrangement uses TRBV28 and TRBJ2-7; TRBD2 matches at 15 bases. Germline V gene sequence: CDR1 MDHEN, CDR2 SYDVKM. The CDR3 totals 17 residues. After removal of 7 bases from V and 1 base from J, the junction contained 8 bases not matched to a gene. Written as DNA, the CDR3 is TGTGCCAGCAACCCCGGACTAGCGGGAGGGCCTTCCTACGAGCAGTACTTC. It translates to CASNPGLAGGPSYEQYF.

The chain couples TRBV28 to TRBJ2-1, with 11 bases fitting TRBD1. There are 15 residues in the CDR3. The V gene's germline CDR1 is MDHEN and CDR2 SYDVKM. V lost 5 bases to trimming and J lost 7 bases; unmatched junction nucleotides: 7. CDR3 coding DNA: TGTGCCAGCAGTCTGCGGGGACAGGGGGGGAATGAGCAGTTCTTC. Translated, it gives CASSLRGQGGNEQFF.

This clonotype appeared a few times. The rearrangement joins TRBV7-2 to TRBJ2-1, with 10 bases that match TRBD2. The CDR3 runs 15 residues. J gave up 6 bases and V 5 bases, and 7 bases lay outside the gene matches. CDR1 is SGHTA, CDR2 FQGNSA, per germline. In DNA, the CDR3 is TGTGCCAGCAGCGAACTAGCGGGGATTGCCAATGAGCAGTTCTTC. This sequence encodes CASSELAGIANEQFF.

The chain has TRBV12-3 or TRBV12-4 and TRBJ2-7, with D perhaps matching TRBD1 (6 bases). The CDR3 loop spans 16 amino acids. V shed 2 bases and J shed 0 bases, with 14 bases lying between them. DNA for the CDR3: TGTGCCAGCAGTTTACCGTTCGGGACACTCTCCTACGAGCAGTACTTC. This encodes CASSLPFGTLSYEQYF.

This clonotype turned up a few times. V gene TRBV6-1 combines with J gene TRBJ2-7, with D possibly matching TRBD2 (6 bases). V lost 7 bases, J lost 2 bases, and 12 bases lay in between. Germline V lookup: CDR1 MNHNS, CDR2 SASEGT. The CDR3 spans 13 residues. The CDR3 nucleotides read TGTGCCAGCAAAACGGGGGTCCCCTACGAGCAGTACTTC. Translating gives CASKTGVPYEQYF.

The chain carries TRBV20-1 and TRBJ2-5, with 9 bases that match TRBD1. Germline V gene sequence: CDR1 DFQATT, CDR2 SNEGSKA (reference sequence). The CDR3 runs 16 residues. The ends lost 5 bases at V and 2 bases at J; junction bases unmatched: 12. CDR3 sequence: CSAGGQGMGRQETQYF. CDR3 coding DNA: TGCAGTGCTGGAGGACAGGGGATGGGAAGGCAAGAGACCCAGTACTTC.

This clonotype was counted between two and nine times. The chain recombines TRBV10-3 with TRBJ2-3; D possibly corresponds to TRBD2 (5 bases). This CDR3 contains 12 residues. Germline loops: CDR1 ENHRY, CDR2 SYGVKD. V lost 8 bases and J lost 3, with 9 bases in between. CDR3 sequence reads: CAIPLVTDTQYF. The CDR3 nucleotides are TGTGCCATCCCACTAGTGACAGATACGCAGTATTTT.

This clonotype was seen more than once but under ten times. The CDR3 reads CASSQLNTEAFF. The CDR3 DNA reads TGTGCCAGCAGCCAATTGAACACTGAAGCTTTCTTT. J is TRBJ1-1 and V is TRBV4-2; D not resolved. The CDR3 is made up of 12 amino acids. With 2 bases removed from V and 0 bases from J, the gap between germline ends came to 1 base. The germline CDR1 and CDR2 sequences are LGHNA and YNFKEQ.

This clonotype was observed a handful of times. The chain uses TRBV29-1 and TRBJ2-3; 8 nucleotides line up with TRBD1. In germline, CDR1 is SQVTM, CDR2 ANQGSEA. CDR3 length equals 13 residues. CDR3 sequence: CSWTGQRTDTQYF. The CDR3 nucleotides are TGCAGTTGGACAGGGCAACGCACAGATACGCAGTATTTT.

This clonotype has just a few counts. CDR3 protein: CASSYTGLAGVTYEQYF. Written as DNA, the CDR3 is TGTGCCAGCAGTTACACCGGACTAGCGGGAGTTACCTACGAGCAGTACTTC. The chain employs TRBV6-5 and TRBJ2-7, with 13 bases fitting TRBD2. Germline assignment: CDR1 MNHEY and CDR2 SVGAGI. This CDR3 is built from 17 residues. J was trimmed by 2 bases and V by 2 bases; bases with no gene match: 6.

In its sample, this clonotype was seen a few times. The chain links TRBV5-1 to TRBJ2-3, with no clear D. Per germline, CDR1 SGHRS and CDR2 YFSETQ. V lost 5 bases, J lost 2 bases, and 9 bases lay in between. The CDR3 totals 13 residues. CDR3 coding DNA: TGCGCCAGCAGTTCCGAATACACAGATACGCAGTATTTT. Protein product: CASSSEYTDTQYF. Full variable domain (remainder filled in from reference TRBV5-1 and TRBJ2-3): KAGVTQTPRYLIKTRGQQVTLSCSPISGHRSVSWYQQTPGQGLQFLFEYFSETQRNKGNFPGRFSGRQFSNSRSEMNVSTLELGDSALYLCASSSEYTDTQYFGPGTRLTVL.

The chain recombines TRBV5-1 with TRBJ2-2, with TRBD1 as a possible D gene (6 bases). Looked up from germline, CDR1 is SGHRS and CDR2 is YFSETQ. The germline V and J ends were trimmed by 2 bases and 1 base, with 12 bases remaining between them. The CDR3 is 16 residues long. The CDR3 region has the DNA TGCGCCAGCAGCTTACTTCCGGGACAGAACACCGGGGAGCTGTTTTTT. Translated: CASSLLPGQNTGELFF. Using reference TRBV5-1 and TRBJ2-2 for the parts outside the CDR3, the full variable domain is KAGVTQTPRYLIKTRGQQVTLSCSPISGHRSVSWYQQTPGQGLQFLFEYFSETQRNKGNFPGRFSGRQFSNSRSEMNVSTLELGDSALYLCASSLLPGQNTGELFFGEGSRLTVL.

About this clonotype itself: At one end the junction does not follow the germline gene, possibly because of a read error. This rearrangement joins TRBV6-1 to TRBJ2-5, with TRBD2 as a possible D gene (5 bases). Germline CDR1 is MNHNS and CDR2 is SASEGT. The length of the CDR3 is 14 residues. The CDR3 DNA sequence: TGTGCCAGCAGTGAACCCGCCCTAGGACCAAGAGGAGGCTTC. This codes for CASSEPALGPRGGF.

Concerning this clonotype itself: At one end, the junction sequence differs from germline, possibly due to a read error. V is TRBV3-1 and J is TRBJ1-4, with TRBD1 matching over 9 bases. CDR1 and CDR2 from the germline V gene are LGHDT and YNNKEL (reference sequence). This CDR3 is 17 amino acids long. For the CDR3, the DNA is TGTGCCAGCAGCAAAGAAATTACCGGGACAGGGTCCTTGGGGCTGTTTTTT. It translates to CASSKEITGTGSLGLFF.

The chain carries TRBV7-2 and TRBJ2-7; no firm D call. V lost 2 bases and J lost 5, with 19 bases in between. The length of the CDR3 is 16 residues. CDR1 and CDR2 from the germline V gene are SGHTA and FQGNSA. For the CDR3, the DNA is TGTGCCAGCAGCTTATATCTACCGGCTTTGGGAAACGAGCAGTACTTC. As protein: CASSLYLPALGNEQYF.

The chain carries TRBV20-1 and TRBJ2-1, with 8 bases that match TRBD1. The germline V gene has CDR1 DFQATT and CDR2 SNEGSKA (reference sequence). After removal of 6 bases from V and 9 bases from J, the junction contained 16 bases not matched to a gene. The CDR3 contains 15 residues. In nucleotides, the CDR3 is TGCAGTGCCACCGACTCCGACAGGGGTTCGGTTGAGCAGTTCTTC. The encoded protein is CSATDSDRGSVEQFF.